The subject of this entry is one T cell receptor beta chain. TCRdb's copy holds only in-frame clones and misses some; the assay was immunoSEQ multiplex PCR. In the table there are approximately 56,000 clones, approximately 85% of which are singletons. The record originates from a study of T cell responses to AZD1222 COVID-19 vaccine. In germline, CDR1 is SEHNR, CDR2 FQNEAQ (reference sequence). The CDR3 is made up of 13 amino acids. The trim removed 6 bases at V and 4 bases at J, leaving 5 bases unmatched. The sequence came from an adult in good health. Material: peripheral blood, obtained on day 0 of AZD1222 vaccination. The chain employs TRBV7-9 and TRBJ1-1, with 7 nucleotides matching TRBD1. CDR3 amino acids: CASSLTGATEAFF. CDR3 nucleotide sequence: TGTGCCAGCAGTCTTACAGGGGCCACTGAAGCTTTCTTT. Full variable domain (outside the CDR3, taken from reference TRBV7-9 and TRBJ1-1): DTGVSQNPRHKITKRGQNVTFRCDPISEHNRLYWYRQTLGQGPEFLTYFQNEAQLEKSRLLSDRFSAERPKGSFSTLEIQRTEQGDSAMYLCASSLTGATEAFFGQGTRLTVV.